One sample yielded the 10 T cell receptor beta chains listed below, sequenced in a study of T cells in Graves' hyperthyroidism and ophthalmopathy. RNA transcripts provided the source from which TCR beta CDR3 regions were amplified. First-round RT-PCR with HTBI primers amplified the TCR CDR3 region. TCRdb redid the calling of the multiplex PCR reads with MiXCR, one entry per CDR3 protein. The table records 750,000 to 950,000 distinct CDR3 sequences, 38% of them present only once. Sequenced: blood. The source of these receptors is a man between 18 and 29 years old with Graves' hyperthyroidism.

On this clonotype: At one boundary the junction diverges from the germline segment, which might be a read error. The J gene is TRBJ2-2, the V gene TRBV10-2, with a weak D call TRBD1 (5 bases). CDR3 length: 10 residues. In germline, CDR1 is WSHSY, CDR2 SAAADI. CDR3 protein: CTSRAGELFF. CDR3 DNA sequence: TGCACCAGCAGGGCCGGGGAGCTGTTTTTT.

This clonotype turned up a few times. V is TRBV5-1 and J is TRBJ2-6; tentatively, D is TRBD1 or TRBD2 (5 bases each). The CDR3 spans 18 residues. Trimming took 3 bases from V and 2 from J, leaving 18 bases between them. The germline V gene has CDR1 SGHRS and CDR2 YFSETQ. CDR3 sequence: CASSYLTGAPTGANVLTF. The CDR3 DNA reads as TGCGCCAGCAGCTACCTAACCGGGGCGCCGACTGGGGCCAACGTCCTGACTTTC.

V usage is TRBV20-1 and J usage is TRBJ1-2; tentatively, D is TRBD1 (6 bases). Deletions cut 0 bases from V and 5 bases from J, with 28 bases between. The CDR3 totals 19 residues. Germline values: CDR1 DFQATT, CDR2 SNEGSKA (reference sequence). Here the CDR3 DNA reads TGCAGTGCTAGAGATACTGGGGCGACTAGCGGGGGGGCAGGGTATGGCTACACCTTC. Protein sequence: CSARDTGATSGGAGYGYTF.

The chain recombines TRBV5-5 with TRBJ1-1; D not resolved. V lost 4 bases and J 1 base, leaving 17 bases between the germline ends. Germline V gives CDR1 SGHKS, CDR2 YYEKEE (reference sequence). The CDR3 totals 16 residues. The CDR3 DNA reads as TGTGCCAGCAGCCGGACGACACCAACTTCGAACACTGAAGCTTTCTTT. Translated: CASSRTTPTSNTEAFF.

This chain links TRBV5-1 with TRBJ2-5; the D gene is possibly TRBD2 (6 bases). Trimming stripped 4 bases from V and 0 bases from J, with 13 bases between. Germline values: CDR1 SGHRS, CDR2 YFSETQ. CDR3 length: 15 residues. The CDR3 nucleotides are TGCGCCAGCAGCGCGGGACTTCCAAACCAAGAGACCCAGTACTTC. The encoded protein is CASSAGLPNQETQYF.

The genes are TRBV13 and TRBJ2-5; 7 bases align to TRBD2. The CDR3 is 15 residues long. Germline CDR1 is PRHDT and CDR2 is FYEKMQ (reference sequence). The junction had 13 bases not matched to a gene; V was cut back by 7 bases and J by 5 bases. CDR3 DNA: TGTGCCAGCACCTCAGGAAGAAGGGAGGGCGAGACCCAGTACTTC. Encoded protein: CASTSGRREGETQYF.

The genes are TRBV19 and TRBJ1-1, with D possibly being TRBD1 (6 bases). The germline V gene encodes CDR1 LNHDA and CDR2 SQIVND (reference sequence). V was pared by 8 bases and J by 3 bases, with 13 bases between. The CDR3 covers 13 residues. Written as DNA, the CDR3 is TGTGCCAGTGCAACAGGGAGATACACTGAAGCTTTCTTT. The encoded protein is CASATGRYTEAFF.

This clonotype was counted at least ten times. This chain connects TRBV7-9 to TRBJ1-1, with 7 bases that match TRBD1. The V gene end was trimmed by 5 bases and the J gene end by 0 bases; junction bases not matched to a gene: 3. In germline, CDR1 is SEHNR, CDR2 FQNEAQ (reference sequence). The length of the CDR3 is 14 residues. The CDR3 loop is CASSQTGMNTEAFF. CDR3 in DNA: TGTGCCAGCAGCCAGACAGGGATGAACACTGAAGCTTTCTTT.

This clonotype was observed a few times. One junction end does not reproduce the germline sequence, and a read error may be involved. The gene calls are TRBV11-3 and TRBJ2-5; maybe TRBD1 (7 bases). Per the germline V gene, CDR1 is SGHNT and CDR2 is YENEEA. This CDR3 is built from 15 residues. The CDR3 region is CASTLVAGGKQTQYF. Written as DNA, the CDR3 is TGTGCCAGCACCTTAGTCGCAGGGGGGAAGCAGACCCAGTACTTC.

This chain links TRBV25-1 with TRBJ1-1; 10 bases are shared with TRBD1. CDR1 MGHDK and CDR2 SYGVNS come from the germline V gene. Trimming took 8 bases from V and 3 from J; bases not matched to a gene: 9. The CDR3 has 15 residues. This CDR3 reads CASLPTGGRDTEAFF. The DNA of the CDR3 is TGTGCCAGCTTACCGACAGGGGGCAGGGACACTGAAGCTTTCTTT. The variable domain in full, completed from reference TRBV25-1 and TRBJ1-1, reads EADIYQTPRYLVIGTGKKITLECSQTMGHDKMYWYQQDPGMELHLIHYSYGVNSTEKGDLSSESTVSRIRTEHFPLTLESARPSHTSQYLCASLPTGGRDTEAFFGQGTRLTVV.